These 20 T cell receptor beta chains came from one sample sequenced in a study of glioma-infiltrating T cells. TCR alpha and beta CDR3 regions were amplified from RNA using iRepertoire nested multiplex PCR. TCRdb re-derived calls from the multiplex PCR reads in MiXCR, one entry per CDR3 protein. The repertoire holds about 380,000 distinct CDR3 sequences, roughly two fifths seen once, with about 12% in the top ten. Sequenced sample: glioma tissue, nonneoplastic brain tissue, or PBMCs (not recorded which). The receptors here all came from a human donor with low-grade glioma or glioblastoma, undergoing nonglioma brain surgery, or in good health (not recorded which).

This chain connects TRBV7-9 to TRBJ1-4; no reliable D call. Germline V gives CDR1 SEHNR, CDR2 FQNEAQ (reference sequence). There are 14 residues in the CDR3. Trimming cost V 5 bases and J 2 bases, with 9 bases left between them. The CDR3 loop reads CASSREATNEKLFF. The CDR3 nucleotides are TGTGCCAGCAGCAGGGAGGCTACTAATGAAAAACTGTTTTTT.

The chain uses TRBV5-4 and TRBJ2-1, with TRBD2 matching 14 bases. The germline CDR1 and CDR2 sequences are SGHNT and YYREEE (reference sequence). Germline trimming cut 4 bases from V and 10 bases from J; bases unmatched to any gene: 13. The CDR3 consists of 17 residues. The CDR3 is CASSTGLAGVGIAEQFF. Here the CDR3 DNA reads TGTGCCAGCAGCACGGGACTAGCGGGAGTTGGGATCGCGGAGCAGTTCTTC.

This clonotype was counted only a few times. The chain has TRBV4-1 and TRBJ2-1, with D perhaps given as TRBD1 or TRBD2 (5 bases each). Germline CDR1 and CDR2: MGHRA and YSYEKL. This CDR3 is built from 15 residues. The ends were cut back, 2 bases at V and 9 bases at J, with 17 bases in the middle. As DNA, the CDR3 is TGCGCCAGCAGCCAACCCGGGACCGGGATGGGTGAGCAGTTCTTC. Protein sequence: CASSQPGTGMGEQFF.

This clonotype was recorded once. A single base separates this from a much larger clone, so it may be a read error. V gene TRBV28 combines with J gene TRBJ1-1; D ambiguous. V was trimmed by 2 bases and J by 5 bases, leaving 9 bases between them. Germline lookup yields CDR1 MDHEN and CDR2 SYDVKM. The CDR3 extends over 13 amino acids. Here the CDR3 DNA reads TGTGCCAGCAGTTTACCCGAGTGGACTGAAGCTTTCTTT. Translating it yields CASSLPEWTEAFF.

The chain couples TRBV7-8 to TRBJ1-1, with D uncertain. V was trimmed by 7 bases and J by 0 bases, leaving 9 bases between them. This CDR3 has 13 residues. Germline CDR1 reads SGHVS; CDR2 reads FQNEAQ. Here the CDR3 DNA reads TGTGCCAGCACCTTGACCGTGAACACTGAAGCTTTCTTT. Its protein product is CASTLTVNTEAFF.

V and J are TRBV7-2 and TRBJ1-2; 8 nucleotides line up with TRBD1. There are 15 residues in the CDR3. V lost 3 bases, J lost 5 bases, and 8 bases stayed unmatched. Germline lookup yields CDR1 SGHTA and CDR2 FQGNSA. The CDR3 coding sequence is TGTGCCAGCAGCTTTCTTCAGGGGGCTGGATATGGCTACACCTTC. It translates to CASSFLQGAGYGYTF.

Many counts were recorded for this clonotype. The chain employs TRBV7-9 and TRBJ1-2, with D unresolved. V lost 3 bases and J 4 bases, leaving 6 bases between the germline ends. The CDR3 extends over 12 amino acids. Germline V gene data show CDR1 as SEHNR and CDR2 as FQNEAQ (reference sequence). CDR3 bases: TGTGCCAGCAGCTTGGACGGCTATGGCTACACCTTC. Protein: CASSLDGYGYTF.

There are many counts of this clonotype. The CDR3 protein is CASSQDWPYRTEAFF. DNA of the CDR3: TGCGCCAGCAGCCAAGATTGGCCCTACCGCACTGAAGCTTTCTTT. The chain carries TRBV4-1 and TRBJ1-1; D is ambiguous. V was pared by 0 bases and J by 4 bases, with 12 bases between. CDR1 and CDR2 from the germline V gene are MGHRA and YSYEKL. This CDR3 has 15 residues.

In the case of this clonotype: A much larger clone differs from this one at a single base, so this may be a read error. The chain combines TRBV11-2 with TRBJ2-1; 9 bases match TRBD2. The CDR3 consists of 16 residues. Germline-derived CDR1 and CDR2 are SGHAT and FQNNGV. After removal of 4 bases from V and 3 bases from J, the junction contained 7 bases not matched to a gene. As DNA, the CDR3 is TGTGCCAGCAGCTCAGCGGGGGGTCTAGGCTACAATGAGCAGTTCTTC. Protein sequence: CASSSAGGLGYNEQFF. The full variable domain, in which reference TRBV11-2 and TRBJ2-1 provide the parts outside the CDR3, is EAGVAQSPRYKIIEKRQSVAFWCNPISGHATLYWYQQILGQGPKLLIQFQNNGVVDDSQLPKDRFSAERLKGVDSTLKIQPAKLEDSAVYLCASSSAGGLGYNEQFFGPGTRLTVL.

This clonotype was recorded a few times. The chain couples TRBV15 to TRBJ2-7, with D uncertain. Germline assignment: CDR1 LNHNV and CDR2 YYDKDF (reference sequence). Trimming shortened V by 1 base and J by 1 base, and 11 bases separated the two germline ends. The CDR3 length is 15 residues. CDR3 protein: CATSRAGSRSYEQYF. CDR3 DNA: TGTGCCACCAGCAGAGCTGGATCCAGGTCCTACGAGCAGTACTTC.

The chain has TRBV7-2 and TRBJ2-7; 10 positions match TRBD2. Germline V gives CDR1 SGHTA, CDR2 FQGNSA. The CDR3 is 14 amino acids. Trimming took 2 bases from V and 8 from J; bases not matched to a gene: 6. The CDR3 sequence: CASSLNLAGVKQYF. The CDR3 DNA follows: TGTGCCAGCAGCTTAAATCTAGCGGGAGTAAAGCAGTACTTC. Supplemented by reference TRBV7-2 and TRBJ2-7, the full variable domain reads GAGVSQSPSNKVTEKGKDVELRCDPISGHTALYWYRQSLGQGLEFLIYFQGNSAPDKSGLPSDRFSAERTGGSVSTLTIQRTQQEDSAVYLCASSLNLAGVKQYFGPGTRLTVT.

The J gene is TRBJ2-1, the V gene TRBV7-3; 13 nucleotides agree with TRBD2. The CDR3 is 16 residues long. V shed 5 bases and J 5 bases; nucleotides not matched to a gene: 6. Germline CDR1 and CDR2: SGHTA and FQGTGA. CDR3 protein: CASSPRLAGGHNEQFF. In DNA form, the CDR3 reads TGTGCCAGCAGCCCCCGACTAGCGGGAGGTCACAATGAGCAGTTCTTC.

This clonotype was counted between two and nine times. The chain combines TRBV6-1 with TRBJ2-5; D is perhaps TRBD1 or TRBD2 (5 bases each). Germline CDR1 reads MNHNS; CDR2 reads SASEGT. The length of the CDR3 is 14 residues. V lost 6 bases and J lost 1, with 12 bases in between. This chain's CDR3 is CASRPGRTQETQYF. In DNA form, the CDR3 reads TGTGCCAGCAGGCCGGGACGGACCCAAGAGACCCAGTACTTC.

This clonotype was seen more than once but under ten times. The chain is built from TRBV7-6 and TRBJ2-3, with TRBD2 matching over 12 bases. In germline, CDR1 is SGHVS, CDR2 FNYEAQ. V gave up 5 bases and J gave up 4 bases; unmatched junction bases: 4. The CDR3 loop spans 15 amino acids. This CDR3 reads CASSRLAGEADTQYF. The CDR3 DNA reads TGTGCCAGCAGCCGACTAGCGGGAGAGGCAGATACGCAGTATTTT.

V is TRBV20-1 and J is TRBJ2-4; 7 positions match TRBD1. The CDR3 is 14 amino acids. Germline V gene sequence: CDR1 DFQATT, CDR2 SNEGSKA (reference sequence). V lost 4 bases, J lost 5 bases, and 8 bases stayed unmatched. CDR3 DNA sequence: TGCAGTGCTATCAGGGGGACCGGGGAAAACATTCAGTACTTC. Encoded protein: CSAIRGTGENIQYF.

This chain connects TRBV4-1 to TRBJ2-2; D not resolved. CDR3 length: 17 residues. V was clipped by 5 bases and J by 0 bases, with 16 bases between them. CDR1 and CDR2 from the germline V gene are MGHRA and YSYEKL. Here the CDR3 DNA reads TGCGCCAGCAGCACCCCGAACCGGAACCCGAACACCGGGGAGCTGTTTTTT. It specifies CASSTPNRNPNTGELFF.

This clonotype was picked up many times. V usage is TRBV18 and J usage is TRBJ2-1; 13 bases align to TRBD2. Per germline, CDR1 KGHSH and CDR2 LQKENI. This CDR3 has 16 residues. V shed 1 base, J shed 10 bases, and the junction held 7 bases outside the gene matches. DNA for the CDR3: TGTGCCAGCTCACCACAGACTAGCGGGGGGACCGGAGAGCAGTTCTTC. This encodes CASSPQTSGGTGEQFF.

V usage is TRBV4-3 and J usage is TRBJ2-1, with unresolved D. This CDR3 is built from 15 residues. Per the germline V gene, CDR1 is LGHNA and CDR2 is YSLEER. With 0 bases removed from V and 2 bases from J, the gap between germline ends came to 8 bases. The CDR3 protein is CASSQESDPYNEQFF. The CDR3 nucleotides are TGCGCCAGCAGCCAAGAGAGCGACCCCTACAATGAGCAGTTCTTC.

In this sample, this clonotype turned up once. The CDR3 region is CASSQGGPRYSTDTQYF. The CDR3 DNA follows: TGCGCCAGCAGCCAAGGGGGGCCGCGGTATTCCACAGATACGCAGTATTTT. The V and J genes are TRBV4-1 and TRBJ2-3, with D possibly being TRBD1 (6 bases). There are 17 residues in the CDR3. The ends were cut back, 1 base at V and 2 bases at J, with 16 bases in the middle. Germline V gives CDR1 MGHRA, CDR2 YSYEKL.

To note about this clonotype: This is likely a read error, given that the CDR3 carries no conserved phenylalanine or tryptophan at its end. V usage is TRBV28 and J usage is TRBJ2-7; 7 nucleotides align to TRBD2. CDR3 length equals 14 residues. V lost 5 bases, J lost 3 bases, and 7 bases stayed unmatched. Germline assignment: CDR1 MDHEN and CDR2 SYDVKM. The CDR3 region has the DNA TGTGCCAGCAGTCAAGCGGGATTTGGCTACGAGCAGTACCTC. Protein: CASSQAGFGYEQYL.